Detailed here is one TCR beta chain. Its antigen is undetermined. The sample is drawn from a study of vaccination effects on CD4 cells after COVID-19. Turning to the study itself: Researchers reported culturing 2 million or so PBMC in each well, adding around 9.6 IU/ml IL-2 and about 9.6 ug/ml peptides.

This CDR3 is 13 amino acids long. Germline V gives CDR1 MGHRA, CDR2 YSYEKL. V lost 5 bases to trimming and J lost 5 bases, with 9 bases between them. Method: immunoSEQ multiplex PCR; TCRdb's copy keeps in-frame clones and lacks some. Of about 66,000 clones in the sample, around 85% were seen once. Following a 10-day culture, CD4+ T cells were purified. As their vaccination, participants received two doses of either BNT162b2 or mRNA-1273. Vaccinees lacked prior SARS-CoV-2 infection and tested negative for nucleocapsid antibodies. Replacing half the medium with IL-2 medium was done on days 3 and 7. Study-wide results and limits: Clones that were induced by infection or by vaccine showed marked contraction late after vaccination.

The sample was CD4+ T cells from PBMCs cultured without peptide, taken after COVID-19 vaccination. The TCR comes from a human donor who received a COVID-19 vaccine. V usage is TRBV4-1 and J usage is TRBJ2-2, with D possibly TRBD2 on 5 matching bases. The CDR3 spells CASSRELTGELFF. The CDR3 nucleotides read TGCGCCAGCAGCAGGGAGTTAACCGGGGAGCTGTTTTTT.